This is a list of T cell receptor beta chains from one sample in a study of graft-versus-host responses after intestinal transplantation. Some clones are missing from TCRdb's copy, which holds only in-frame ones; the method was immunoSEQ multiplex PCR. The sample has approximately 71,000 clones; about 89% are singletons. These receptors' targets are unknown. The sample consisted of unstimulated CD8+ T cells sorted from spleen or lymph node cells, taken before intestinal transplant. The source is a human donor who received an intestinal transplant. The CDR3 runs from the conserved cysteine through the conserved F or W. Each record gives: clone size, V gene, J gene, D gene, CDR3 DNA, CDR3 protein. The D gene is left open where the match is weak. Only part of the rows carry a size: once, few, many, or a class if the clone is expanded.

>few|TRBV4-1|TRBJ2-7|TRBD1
TGCGCCAGCAGCCAACGGACAGGGGGCGGCGAGCAGTACTTC
CASSQRTGGGEQYF
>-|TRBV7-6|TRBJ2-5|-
TGTGCCAGCCGTCCCGGCTGGGTGGGAGAAGAGACCCAGTACTTC
CASRPGWVGEETQYF
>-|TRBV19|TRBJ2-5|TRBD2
TGTGCCAGTAGTATAGTACCCGGGGGGGCTGAGACCCAGTACTTC
CASSIVPGGAETQYF
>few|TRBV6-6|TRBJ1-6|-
TGTGCCAGCAGCACACAGAATTTCAATTCACCCCTCCACTTT
CASSTQNFNSPLHF
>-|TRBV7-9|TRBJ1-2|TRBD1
TGTGCCAGCAGCTTGGGAACCGGGACAGTCTATGGCTACACCTTC
CASSLGTGTVYGYTF
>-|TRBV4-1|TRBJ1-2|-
TGCGCCAGCAGCCCCAACAGGAGTCCTAACTATGGCTACACCTTC
CASSPNRSPNYGYTF
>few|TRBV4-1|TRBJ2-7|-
TGCGCCAGCAGCCAAGGGTGGGGGCCCGAGCAGTACTTC
CASSQGWGPEQYF
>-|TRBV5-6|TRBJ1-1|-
TGTGCCAGCAGCTCAACAGGGTACACTGAAGCTTTCTTT
CASSSTGYTEAFF
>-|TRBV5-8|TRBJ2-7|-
TGTGCCAGCAGCCGTCGTTCCTACGAGCAGTACTTC
CASSRRSYEQYF
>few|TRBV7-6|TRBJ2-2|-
TGTGCCAGCAGCTTAGAAGGACAGACTTACACCGGGGAGCTGTTTTTT
CASSLEGQTYTGELFF
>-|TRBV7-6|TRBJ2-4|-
TGTGCCAGCAGCTTAGGTCAGGAAAACATTCAGTACTTC
CASSLGQENIQYF
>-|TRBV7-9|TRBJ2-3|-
TGTGCCAGCATCGGGGTGAATAGCGATACGCAGTATTTT
CASIGVNSDTQYF
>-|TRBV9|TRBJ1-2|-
TGTGCCAGCAGCCTCCGTAGCTATGGCTACACCTTC
CASSLRSYGYTF
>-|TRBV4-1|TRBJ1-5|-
TGCGCCAGCAGCCGGGGACTCTATAGCAATCAGCCCCAGCATTTT
CASSRGLYSNQPQHF
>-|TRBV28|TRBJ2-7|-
TGTGCCAGCAGTTTGGTCCGGGAGTCTACCGAGCAGTACTTC
CASSLVRESTEQYF
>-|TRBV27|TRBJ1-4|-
TGTGCCAGCAGTTTGGAGAGGGCTAATGAAAAACTGTTTTTT
CASSLERANEKLFF
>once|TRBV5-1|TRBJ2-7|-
TGCGCCAGCAGCTTGGTCAGTATGGAGTACGAGCAGTACTTC
CASSLVSMEYEQYF
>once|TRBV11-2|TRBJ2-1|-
TGTGCCAGCAGCTGGGGGCTCCTAGAACGCTACAATGAGCAGTTCTTC
CASSWGLLERYNEQFF
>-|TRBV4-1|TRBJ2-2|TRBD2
TGCGCCAGCAGCCAAGCTAGCGGCGAGAACACCGGGGAGCTGTTTTTT
CASSQASGENTGELFF
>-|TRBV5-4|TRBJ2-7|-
TGTGCCAGCAGCTTGGGCGGCAGTTCCTACGAGCAGTACTTC
CASSLGGSSYEQYF
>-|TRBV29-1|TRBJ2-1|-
TGCAGCGTCGAACAGGGTCCTGAGCAGTTCTTC
CSVEQGPEQFF
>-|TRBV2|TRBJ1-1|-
TGTGCCAGCAGTACCCTAAGTGGGGCCCCCACGTTCGACACTGAAGCTTTCTTT
CASSTLSGAPTFDTEAFF
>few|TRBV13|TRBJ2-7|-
TGTGCCAGCAGCTTACGCTCCTACGAGCAGTACTTC
CASSLRSYEQYF
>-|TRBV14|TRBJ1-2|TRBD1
TGTGCCAGCAGCGGCCAGGGGGCTTTCTATGGCTACACCTTC
CASSGQGAFYGYTF
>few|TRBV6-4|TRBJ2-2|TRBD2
TGTGCCAGCAGTGAAGTAGCGGGTCTAGCGGATCAATCCACCGGGGAGCTGTTTTTT
CASSEVAGLADQSTGELFF
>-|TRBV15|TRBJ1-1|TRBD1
TGTGCCACCAGCAGTAGCGACAGGGGGCGCGGGGACACTGAAGCTTTCTTT
CATSSSDRGRGDTEAFF
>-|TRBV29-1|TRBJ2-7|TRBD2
TGCAGCGTTTTAGCGGGAGGGCGATTTTACGAGCAGTACTTC
CSVLAGGRFYEQYF
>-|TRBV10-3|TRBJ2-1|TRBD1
TGTGCCATCAGCGCTGGGACAGCCCATGAGCAGTTCTTC
CAISAGTAHEQFF
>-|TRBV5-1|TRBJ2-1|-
TGCGCCAGCAGCTTGGCCGGGGGTACCTATGAGCAGTTCTTC
CASSLAGGTYEQFF
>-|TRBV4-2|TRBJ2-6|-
TGTGCCAGCAGCCAGCGAGGGGGCTCTGGGGCCAACGTCCTGACTTTC
CASSQRGGSGANVLTF
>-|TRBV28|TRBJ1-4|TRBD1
TGTGCCAGCAGTTTTTACAGGGGCGGGTATAAACTGTTTTTT
CASSFYRGGYKLFF
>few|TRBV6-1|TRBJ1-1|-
TGTGCCAGCACCGCGGGCCCAGGGGAGGGTGAAGCTTTCTTT
CASTAGPGEGEAFF
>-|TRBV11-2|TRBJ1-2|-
TGTGCCAGCAGCTTAGCTTACAGGGAATCTTATGGCTACACCTTC
CASSLAYRESYGYTF
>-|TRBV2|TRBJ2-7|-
TGTGCCAGCAGGGACAGTCGCTACGAGCAGTACTTC
CASRDSRYEQYF
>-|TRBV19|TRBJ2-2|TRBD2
TGTGCCAGTAAAGTTCCTAGCGGGGGAGAGACCGGGGAGCTGTTTTTT
CASKVPSGGETGELFF
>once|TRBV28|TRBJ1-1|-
TGTGCCAGCAGTTTTGTGGCGGAGTTTGAAGCTTTCTTT
CASSFVAEFEAFF
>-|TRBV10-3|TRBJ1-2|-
TGTGCCATCAGTGAGGAGACAGGATTTAACTATGGCTACACCTTC
CAISEETGFNYGYTF
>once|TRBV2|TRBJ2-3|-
TGTGCCAGCAGTGACCCTCAAGAGGGAGAGACAGATACGCAGTATTTT
CASSDPQEGETDTQYF
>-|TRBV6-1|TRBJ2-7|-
TGTGCCAGCGCTAGACGGGGAGTCTACGAGCAGTACTTC
CASARRGVYEQYF
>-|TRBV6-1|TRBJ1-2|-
TGTGCCAGCAGTGATCATCCAGGGCCTAACTATGGCTACACCTTC
CASSDHPGPNYGYTF
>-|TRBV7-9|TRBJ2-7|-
TGTGCCAGCAGCTTAGCGGAGGGTAACGAGCAGTACTTC
CASSLAEGNEQYF
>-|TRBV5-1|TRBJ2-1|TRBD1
TGCGCCAGCAGCATTGGGCCCCGGGACAGCTCCTACAATGAGCAGTTCTTC
CASSIGPRDSSYNEQFF
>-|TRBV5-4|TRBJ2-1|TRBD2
TGTGCCACCGCTATAGCGGGAGGGAAACCCTACAATGAGCAGTTCTTC
CATAIAGGKPYNEQFF
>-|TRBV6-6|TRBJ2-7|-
TGTGCCAGCAGTTACTCAACCGGCTACGAGCAGTACTTC
CASSYSTGYEQYF
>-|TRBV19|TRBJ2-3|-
TGTGCCAGTAGTCCCTTAGACCGGGACTCAGATACGCAGTATTTT
CASSPLDRDSDTQYF
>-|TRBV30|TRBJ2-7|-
TGTGCCTGGAGTGCTGCGGGGAACAACGAGCAGTACTTC
CAWSAAGNNEQYF
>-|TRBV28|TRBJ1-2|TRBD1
TGTGCCAGCAGTTTACAGCTTGGGGACAGCCGTAACTATGGCTACACCTTC
CASSLQLGDSRNYGYTF
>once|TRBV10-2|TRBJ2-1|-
TGCGCCAGCAGATTACAGGGTCCGGTTCGTTACAATGAGCAGTTCTTC
CASRLQGPVRYNEQFF
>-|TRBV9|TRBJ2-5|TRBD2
TGTGCCAGCAGCGTAGGGGGCGGGAGAGAGACCCAGTACTTC
CASSVGGGRETQYF
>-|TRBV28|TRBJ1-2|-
TGTGCCAGCAGTTTGTCACTAGGTAGGGAAGGGCTCCTGCCGTTCGCTAACTATGGCTACACCTTC
CASSLSLGREGLLPFANYGYTF
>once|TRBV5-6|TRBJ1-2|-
TGTGCCAGCAGCGCAGTCGACTATGGCTACACCTTC
CASSAVDYGYTF
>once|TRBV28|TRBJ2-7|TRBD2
TGTGCCAGCAGGATAAAGGGACTAGCGGGAGGGCCGCGCGAGCAGTACTTC
CASRIKGLAGGPREQYF
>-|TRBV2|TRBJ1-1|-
TGTGCCAGCAGTCTACAGGTCTCGAGGACTGAAGCTTTCTTT
CASSLQVSRTEAFF
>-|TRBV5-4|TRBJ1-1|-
TGTGCCAGCAGCTTATTCGCCGAGGGTCAAACTGAAGCTTTCTTT
CASSLFAEGQTEAFF
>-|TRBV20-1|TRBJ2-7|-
TGCAGTGCTAGGGGCGTTTCCGAGCAGTACTTC
CSARGVSEQYF
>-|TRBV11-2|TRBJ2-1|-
TGTGCCAGCAGCTTTGCGCCCAATGAGCAGTTCTTC
CASSFAPNEQFF